Shown below are 17 T cell receptor beta chains from a single sample sequenced in a study of blood T cell repertoires in COVID-19. Method: immunoSEQ multiplex PCR; TCRdb's copy keeps in-frame clones and lacks some. The table includes roughly 260,000 clones, 88% detected once. The sample comprised peripheral blood. Source of these receptors: a woman aged 30 to 39 with COVID-19, enrolled during active disease.

The V and J genes are TRBV7-2 and TRBJ2-5; possibly TRBD1 for D (6 bases). Germline CDR1 is SGHTA and CDR2 is FQGNSA. Deletions cut 5 bases from V and 5 bases from J, with 15 bases between. CDR3 length equals 14 residues. CDR3 amino acids: CASSLHRELETQYF. The CDR3 coding sequence is TGTGCCAGCAGCCTCCACAGGGAGTTGGAGACCCAGTACTTC. Full variable domain (remainder filled in from reference TRBV7-2 and TRBJ2-5): GAGVSQSPSNKVTEKGKDVELRCDPISGHTALYWYRQSLGQGLEFLIYFQGNSAPDKSGLPSDRFSAERTGGSVSTLTIQRTQQEDSAVYLCASSLHRELETQYFGPGTRLLVL.

J is TRBJ1-2 and V is TRBV5-1, with a tentative D call TRBD1 (6 bases). CDR1 is SGHRS and CDR2 is YFSETQ in the germline V gene. CDR3 length: 16 amino acids. The ends were cut back, 4 bases at V and 4 bases at J, with 20 bases in the middle. The CDR3 is CASSPGVLGVSYGYTF. In DNA form, the CDR3 reads TGCGCCAGCAGCCCAGGGGTATTAGGAGTTAGCTATGGCTACACCTTC. Full variable domain (rest looked up from reference TRBV5-1 and TRBJ1-2): KAGVTQTPRYLIKTRGQQVTLSCSPISGHRSVSWYQQTPGQGLQFLFEYFSETQRNKGNFPGRFSGRQFSNSRSEMNVSTLELGDSALYLCASSPGVLGVSYGYTFGSGTRLTVV.

This CDR3 reads CASSVDIAGGEDTQYF. In DNA form, the CDR3 reads TGTGCCAGCAGCGTAGATATAGCGGGAGGTGAAGATACGCAGTATTTT. This chain uses TRBV9 with TRBJ2-3, with TRBD2 matching 10 bases. The V gene end was trimmed by 0 bases and the J gene end by 5 bases; junction bases not matched to a gene: 6. The CDR3 contains 16 residues. CDR1 and CDR2 from the germline V gene are SGDLS and YYNGEE.

Remarks on this clone: Other DNA variants within this sample encode the same CDR3. This rearrangement joins TRBV7-3 to TRBJ2-3; TRBD2 matches at 10 bases. This CDR3 comprises 17 residues. Trimming removed 0 bases from V and 1 base from J; junction bases left unmatched: 4. Germline V CDR1 and CDR2: SGHTA, FQGTGA. Written as DNA, the CDR3 is TGTGCCAGCAGCTTAACGGCTAGCGGGAGTGGCACAGATACGCAGTATTTT. Translation: CASSLTASGSGTDTQYF. The full variable domain, with the rest looked up from reference TRBV7-3 and TRBJ2-3, is GAGVSQTPSNKVTEKGKYVELRCDPISGHTALYWYRQSLGQGPEFLIYFQGTGAADDSGLPNDRFFAVRPEGSVSTLKIQRTERGDSAVYLCASSLTASGSGTDTQYFGPGTRLTVL.

V usage is TRBV10-3 and J usage is TRBJ2-7, with 10 positions matching TRBD1. CDR3 length: 15 amino acids. Germline assignment: CDR1 ENHRY and CDR2 SYGVKD. The V segment lost 2 bases and the J segment 7 bases; nucleotides outside the gene matches: 8. In nucleotides, the CDR3 is TGTGCCATCAGTGAGCCCGGGACAGGGGCGCGAGAGCAGTACTTC. This encodes CAISEPGTGAREQYF.

The rearrangement joins TRBV28 to TRBJ1-5, with D tentatively TRBD1 (6 bases). The length of the CDR3 is 13 residues. The V gene lost 2 bases and the J gene lost 11 bases, with 13 bases spanning the gap. The germline CDR1 and CDR2 sequences are MDHEN and SYDVKM. CDR3 sequence: CASSLQGPKAQHF. CDR3 DNA sequence: TGTGCCAGCAGTTTACAGGGGCCCAAGGCCCAGCATTTT. Variable domain in full (rest from reference TRBV28 and TRBJ1-5): DVKVTQSSRYLVKRTGEKVFLECVQDMDHENMFWYRQDPGLGLRLIYFSYDVKMKEKGDIPEGYSVSREKKERFSLILESASTNQTSMYLCASSLQGPKAQHFGDGTRLSIL.

The rearrangement uses TRBV3-1 (or the pseudogene TRBV3-2) and TRBJ1-5; D remains unclear. With 1 base removed from V and 4 bases from J, the gap between germline ends came to 5 bases. This CDR3 has 13 residues. Germline loops: CDR1 LGHDT, CDR2 YNNKEL (reference sequence). The CDR3 sequence: CASSQGENQPQHF. CDR3 DNA: TGTGCCAGCAGCCAAGGGGAGAATCAGCCCCAGCATTTT.

J is TRBJ2-7 and V is TRBV7-9, with TRBD1 identical over 7 bases. Germline assignment: CDR1 SEHNR and CDR2 FQNEAQ (reference sequence). V was clipped by 4 bases and J by 9 bases; unmatched bases: 12. The CDR3 runs 14 residues. The CDR3 DNA sequence: TGTGCCAGCAGCTCGGACAGGACCCCAGTGGGGCAGTACTTC. Its translation: CASSSDRTPVGQYF.

The V gene is TRBV7-8, the J gene TRBJ1-1; 10 bases are shared with TRBD1. Germline V lookup: CDR1 SGHVS, CDR2 FQNEAQ. V shed 6 bases, J shed 4 bases, and the junction held 2 bases outside the gene matches. The length of the CDR3 is 13 residues. CDR3 in amino acids: CASSRDRGTEAFF. CDR3 sequence (DNA): TGTGCCAGCAGTCGGGACAGGGGCACTGAAGCTTTCTTT.

The chain is built from TRBV2 and TRBJ2-7; the D gene is possibly TRBD2 (5 bases). Per the germline V gene, CDR1 is SNHLY and CDR2 is FYNNEI. This CDR3 spans 12 amino acids. Trimming pared 4 bases from V and 5 bases from J, leaving 9 bases between. This chain's CDR3 is CASSGGDHEQYF. The CDR3 nucleotides are TGTGCCAGCAGTGGGGGAGATCACGAGCAGTACTTC.

V is TRBV6-5 and J is TRBJ1-5; a weak D match, TRBD1 (5 bases). CDR1 is MNHEY and CDR2 is SVGAGI in the germline V gene. Trimming removed 5 bases from V and 3 bases from J, with 11 bases in between. The CDR3 has 14 amino acids. The CDR3 bases are TGTGCCAGCAGTCCCGGGGGGTTCAATCAGCCCCAGCATTTT. Encoded protein: CASSPGGFNQPQHF.

The chain employs TRBV4-2 and TRBJ2-4; no clear D. Germline-derived CDR1 and CDR2 are LGHNA and YNFKEQ. Trimming took 5 bases from V and 0 from J, leaving 14 bases between them. The CDR3 extends over 16 amino acids. The CDR3 spells CASSVTAALAKNIQYF. The CDR3 region has the DNA TGTGCCAGCAGCGTTACAGCCGCCCTAGCCAAAAACATTCAGTACTTC.

This clone has a handful of counts. The V call is TRBV9, the J call TRBJ2-7; 10 bases align to TRBD1. Germline lookup yields CDR1 SGDLS and CDR2 YYNGEE. CDR3 size: 15 residues. V trimming: 0 bases; J trimming: 6 bases; junction bases outside the gene matches: 6. The CDR3 region has the DNA TGTGCCAGCAGCGTAGGGACAGGGGGATTGAGCGAGCAGTACTTC. It codes for CASSVGTGGLSEQYF.

The chain recombines TRBV28 with TRBJ1-2; possibly TRBD1 for D (5 bases). Germline V gives CDR1 MDHEN, CDR2 SYDVKM. CDR3 size: 12 residues. Trimming removed 8 bases at V and 4 bases at J, with 11 bases between. The CDR3 bases are TGTGCCAGCGAAACAGGTTCCTATGGCTACACCTTC. Amino acid sequence: CASETGSYGYTF.

The V call is TRBV3-1 (or the pseudogene TRBV3-2), the J call TRBJ1-1; the D gene is possibly TRBD1 (6 bases). The V gene lost 7 bases and the J gene lost 1 base, with 19 bases spanning the gap. In germline, CDR1 is LGHDT, CDR2 YNNKEL (reference sequence). The CDR3 has 16 amino acids. CDR3 loop: CASTPEQGRGNTEAFF. DNA for the CDR3: TGTGCCAGCACCCCAGAACAGGGTCGAGGGAACACTGAAGCTTTCTTT.

The table lists this clone with a count of one. The chain carries TRBV7-6 and TRBJ1-1, with 7 bases fitting TRBD1. The germline V gene encodes CDR1 SGHVS and CDR2 FNYEAQ. The junction had 7 bases not matched to a gene; V was cut back by 5 bases and J by 4 bases. The CDR3 sequence is 14 residues long. CDR3 DNA: TGTGCCAGCAGCCAGACAGGGTCTGTCACTGAAGCTTTCTTT. Protein: CASSQTGSVTEAFF. Full variable domain (missing parts from reference TRBV7-6 and TRBJ1-1): GAGVSQSPRYKVTKRGQDVALRCDPISGHVSLYWYRQALGQGPEFLTYFNYEAQQDKSGLPNDRFSAERPEGSISTLTIQRTEQRDSAMYRCASSQTGSVTEAFFGQGTRLTVV.

The chain links TRBV27 to TRBJ2-3, with unresolved D. The V and J ends lost 2 bases and 7 bases respectively, with 4 bases between them. Germline V gene lookup returns CDR1 MNHEY and CDR2 SMNVEV (reference sequence). The CDR3 has 11 residues. CDR3 nucleotides: TGTGCCAGCAGTTTAGGCTATACGCAGTATTTT. Translation gives CASSLGYTQYF.